The 20 T cell receptor beta chains in this list originate from one sample, sequenced in a study of CD8+CD57+ T cells in acquired aplastic anemia. The study profiled TCR beta VDJ and CDR3 using genomic DNA as template. TCRdb analysed the reads with MiXCR anew, one entry per CDR3 protein. The sample includes 150,000 to 200,000 distinct CDR3 sequences, 55% to 80% of them seen just once. The sequenced sample consisted of sorted CD4+, CD8+, or CD8+CD57+ T cells (not recorded which) from PBMCs. Source of these receptors: a human donor in good health.

This clonotype was counted a few times. The CDR3 loop is CASSYRYNEQFF. Written as DNA, the CDR3 is TGTGCCAGCAGCTATCGGTATAATGAGCAGTTCTTC. V usage is TRBV7-2 and J usage is TRBJ2-1; D gene ambiguous. V was shortened by 4 bases and J by 7 bases, with 8 bases between the two germline ends. Germline-derived CDR1 and CDR2 are SGHTA and FQGNSA. CDR3 length: 12 amino acids.

The CDR3, as DNA: TGTGCCAGTAGCCCAAAGACAGGGTGGACTGAAGCTTTCTTT. This encodes CASSPKTGWTEAFF. The chain links TRBV19 to TRBJ1-1; 7 bases agree with TRBD1. The CDR3 has 14 residues. Per the germline V gene, CDR1 is LNHDA and CDR2 is SQIVND (reference sequence). Trimming removed 6 bases from V and 5 bases from J; junction bases left unmatched: 9.

This clonotype was detected ten times or more. V usage is TRBV6-2 or TRBV6-3 and J usage is TRBJ2-5; the match to TRBD1 covers 12 bases. The CDR3 runs 15 residues. Germline V CDR1 and CDR2: MNHEY, SVGEGT. J lost 5 bases, V lost 5 bases, and 6 bases had no gene match. CDR3 protein: CASSPRGTGGETQYF. The DNA of the CDR3 is TGTGCCAGCAGTCCCCGCGGGACAGGGGGCGAGACCCAGTACTTC.

Notes on this clonotype: A read error may be the cause here, since a much bigger clone is one base away. The V gene is TRBV3-1, the J gene TRBJ2-1; the D call may be TRBD1 or TRBD2 (5 bases each). The V gene lost 2 bases and the J gene lost 10 bases, with 12 bases spanning the gap. This CDR3 contains 13 residues. Germline loops: CDR1 LGHDT, CDR2 YNNKEL (reference sequence). CDR3 amino acids: CASSQRDRYEQFF. The CDR3 DNA reads TGTGCCAGCAGCCAACGGGACCGTTACGAGCAGTTCTTC.

This clonotype was picked up a small number of times. V is TRBV19 and J is TRBJ1-5, with a tentative D call TRBD1 (6 bases). The CDR3 runs 13 residues. The ends were cut back, 10 bases at V and 3 bases at J, with 13 bases in the middle. Germline CDR1 and CDR2: LNHDA and SQIVND (reference sequence). This chain's CDR3 is CAIQTGFNQPQHF. CDR3 coding DNA: TGTGCCATCCAGACAGGCTTCAATCAGCCCCAGCATTTT.

The gene calls are TRBV7-3 and TRBJ2-7; D gene unclear. The germline gives CDR1 SGHTA, CDR2 FQGTGA. With 10 bases removed from V and 4 bases from J, the gap between germline ends came to 8 bases. The CDR3 spans 10 residues. CDR3 in amino acids: CATRTYEQYF. The CDR3 region has the DNA TGTGCCACCCGAACTTACGAGCAGTACTTC.

The V call is TRBV28, the J call TRBJ2-7; 9 nucleotides match TRBD1. The V and J ends lost 7 bases and 4 bases, in that order; junction bases with no gene match: 11. The CDR3 extends over 15 amino acids. CDR1 MDHEN and CDR2 SYDVKM come from the germline V gene. CDR3: CASTVLGTGTYEQYF. In nucleotides, the CDR3 is TGTGCCAGCACCGTCCTCGGGACAGGGACTTACGAGCAGTACTTC.

The rearrangement links TRBV20-1 to TRBJ2-3; D remains unclear. CDR3 length: 14 amino acids. CDR1 and CDR2 from the germline V gene are DFQATT and SNEGSKA (reference sequence). Trimming took off 3 bases at V and 2 bases at J, with 12 bases between the two ends. The CDR3 DNA sequence: TGCAGTGCTAGGAACCCCGCCACCACAGATACGCAGTATTTT. Translated: CSARNPATTDTQYF.

This clonotype was detected many times. This chain joins TRBV14 and TRBJ2-7; 7 bases line up with TRBD1. Germline CDR1 and CDR2: SGHDN and FVKESK. CDR3 size: 13 residues. Trimming cost V 1 base and J 6 bases; bases outside gene matches: 3. This CDR3 is CASSQGTGFEQYF. CDR3 bases: TGTGCCAGCAGCCAAGGGACAGGTTTCGAGCAGTACTTC.

Details on this clonotype: The junction shows a germline mismatch at one end, possibly a read error. J is TRBJ2-2 and V is TRBV5-1; weak D call: TRBD2 (5 bases). The CDR3 contains 15 residues. Per the germline V gene, CDR1 is SGHRS and CDR2 is YFSETQ. CDR3 sequence reads: CASSLLGAGTGELLF. DNA for the CDR3: TGCGCCAGCAGCTTGCTCGGAGCTGGCACCGGGGAGCTGCTTTTT.

V gene TRBV6-1 combines with J gene TRBJ1-6; 8 bases are shared with TRBD1. The CDR3 length is 14 residues. Germline values: CDR1 MNHNS, CDR2 SASEGT. Germline trimming cut 6 bases from V and 7 bases from J; bases unmatched to any gene: 5. CDR3 nucleotide sequence: TGTGCCAGCAGCGCGGACAGGGTAAATTCACCCCTCCACTTT. Translated, it gives CASSADRVNSPLHF.

CDR3 in DNA: TGTGCCATTCAAAATCAGGGTGCCTCCTACGAGCAGTACTTC. This codes for CAIQNQGASYEQYF. The rearrangement joins TRBV10-3 to TRBJ2-7; possibly TRBD1 for D (5 bases). Looked up from germline, CDR1 is ENHRY and CDR2 is SYGVKD. The CDR3 covers 14 residues. V was pared by 9 bases and J by 0 bases, with 15 bases between.

The chain combines TRBV2 with TRBJ2-2, with a weak D call TRBD2 (6 bases). The V gene lost 0 bases and the J gene lost 1 base, with 9 bases spanning the gap. This CDR3 spans 16 amino acids. Germline V gene data show CDR1 as SNHLY and CDR2 as FYNNEI. The CDR3 reads CASSEARGRNTGELFF. The CDR3 DNA is TGTGCCAGCAGTGAAGCCCGGGGGAGGAACACCGGGGAGCTGTTTTTT. The variable domain in full, with the rest retrieved from reference TRBV2 and TRBJ2-2, is EPEVTQTPSHQVTQMGQEVILRCVPISNHLYFYWYRQILGQKVEFLVSFYNNEISEKSEIFDDQFSVERPDGSNFTLKIRSTKLEDSAMYFCASSEARGRNTGELFFGEGSRLTVL.

For this clonotype: The junction departs from the called germline gene at one end, perhaps through a read error. The genes are TRBV25-1 and TRBJ2-4; 7 bases are shared with TRBD1. This CDR3 is built from 17 residues. In germline, CDR1 is MGHDK, CDR2 SYGVNS. The CDR3 nucleotides read TGTGCCAGCAGTGAATATTCGACAGGGTCGCACAAAAACACTCAGTACTTC. Translated: CASSEYSTGSHKNTQYF.

This clonotype was picked up one time. V gene TRBV7-6 combines with J gene TRBJ1-1; D possibly corresponds to TRBD1 (5 bases). V was clipped by 1 base and J by 11 bases, with 8 bases between them. The CDR3 totals 11 residues. Germline V gene lookup returns CDR1 SGHVS and CDR2 FNYEAQ. CDR3 protein: CASSLEGVAFF. CDR3 DNA: TGTGCCAGCAGCTTAGAAGGGGTTGCTTTCTTT.

This clonotype was observed at least ten times. This rearrangement joins TRBV7-9 to TRBJ1-5; D unclear. Germline V gene data show CDR1 as SEHNR and CDR2 as FQNEAQ (reference sequence). V dropped 0 bases and J dropped 6 bases, with 6 bases sitting between them. The CDR3 has 13 amino acids. The chain's CDR3 is CASSLAYGQPQHF. Written as DNA, the CDR3 is TGTGCCAGCAGCTTAGCGTACGGTCAGCCCCAGCATTTT.

The chain recombines TRBV10-3 with TRBJ2-3, with 7 bases lining up with TRBD1. The CDR3 contains 16 residues. Germline V gene sequence: CDR1 ENHRY, CDR2 SYGVKD. J was trimmed by 4 bases and V by 4 bases; bases with no gene match: 11. CDR3 region: CAISGWTGQEADTQYF. In DNA, the CDR3 is TGTGCCATCAGTGGATGGACAGGCCAAGAGGCAGATACGCAGTATTTT.

J is TRBJ2-5 and V is TRBV9, with 16 bases fitting TRBD2. The germline V gene encodes CDR1 SGDLS and CDR2 YYNGEE. CDR3 length: 15 amino acids. V dropped 6 bases and J dropped 5; count of bases not matched to a gene: 4. CDR3 bases: TGTGCCAGCAACCAGGGACTAGCGGGAGGGGAGACCCAGTACTTC. Protein sequence: CASNQGLAGGETQYF.

About this clonotype itself: A read error may account for a junction end that differs from germline. This chain uses TRBV12-3 or TRBV12-4 with TRBJ1-4; 9 positions match TRBD1. The CDR3 has 15 residues. This CDR3 is CASTIDRTGVGKPFF. The CDR3 coding sequence is TGTGCCAGCACCATTGATCGGACAGGGGTAGGAAAACCGTTTTTT.

The chain has TRBV20-1 and TRBJ2-5; D is perhaps TRBD2 (7 bases). Germline-derived CDR1 and CDR2 are DFQATT and SNEGSKA (reference sequence). V was pared by 2 bases and J by 7 bases, with 14 bases between. The length of the CDR3 is 13 residues. The CDR3 sequence: CSARWQGGGTQYF. The CDR3, as DNA: TGCAGTGCTAGATGGCAGGGAGGGGGGACCCAGTACTTC.